The 17 T cell receptor beta chains below were found in one sample sequenced in a study of blood T cells in healthy people across ages. Primers used in a second PCR of roughly 7 to 11 cycles were a sample-barcoded 5' primer and a J-beta primer mix. In TCRdb, the 5' RACE reads were re-called with MiXCR into one record per CDR3 protein. This table has hundreds of thousands of distinct CDR3 sequences, around 50% appearing once. Sequenced sample: blood. The source of these receptors is a man older than 75 in good health.

The chain joins TRBV20-1 to TRBJ2-1, with 11 bases aligning to TRBD2. V shed 3 bases, J shed 2 bases, and the junction held 6 bases outside the gene matches. The CDR3 loop spans 16 amino acids. The germline V gene encodes CDR1 DFQATT and CDR2 SNEGSKA (reference sequence). CDR3 amino acids: CSARVAGGFPYNEQFF. The CDR3 coding sequence is TGCAGTGCTAGGGTAGCGGGAGGGTTCCCCTACAATGAGCAGTTCTTC.

This clonotype was found many times. V gene TRBV5-1 combines with J gene TRBJ1-2; possible D gene TRBD1, 5 bases. V lost 0 bases and J 11 bases, leaving 17 bases between the germline ends. This CDR3 is built from 14 residues. Per germline, CDR1 SGHRS and CDR2 YFSETQ. Written as DNA, the CDR3 is TGCGCCAGCAGCTTGGAGCAGGGCAGATGGTCTTACACCTTC. It encodes CASSLEQGRWSYTF.

This clonotype is a singleton in its sample. This chain connects TRBV9 to TRBJ2-7, with D possibly being TRBD1 (6 bases). This CDR3 contains 14 residues. CDR1 SGDLS and CDR2 YYNGEE come from the germline V gene. Trimming stripped 4 bases from V and 4 bases from J, with 15 bases between. CDR3 sequence reads: CASSPGGRDYEQYF. The CDR3 DNA reads as TGTGCCAGCAGCCCTGGGGGCAGGGATTACGAGCAGTACTTC.

This clonotype came up once. The chain couples TRBV15 to TRBJ2-1; a possible D gene is TRBD2 (6 bases). Deletions cut 1 base from V and 6 bases from J, with 19 bases between. The germline gives CDR1 LNHNV, CDR2 YYDKDF (reference sequence). The CDR3 covers 17 residues. CDR3 protein: CATSRGRRDSIFNEQFF. The DNA for the CDR3 is TGTGCCACCAGCAGAGGACGGCGGGATTCGATTTTCAATGAGCAGTTCTTC.

This clonotype occurred many times. V is TRBV9 and J is TRBJ2-5, with 9 bases fitting TRBD1. Per the germline V gene, CDR1 is SGDLS and CDR2 is YYNGEE. The V gene end was trimmed by 0 bases and the J gene end by 5 bases; junction bases not matched to a gene: 8. This CDR3 is 16 amino acids long. The CDR3 protein is CASSVAPTGGEETQYF. In DNA, the CDR3 is TGTGCCAGCAGCGTAGCTCCGACAGGGGGGGAGGAGACCCAGTACTTC.

This clonotype was counted only a few times. The chain couples TRBV5-1 to TRBJ2-7, with 7 nucleotides matching TRBD1. CDR3 size: 14 residues. Germline trimming cut 4 bases from V and 0 bases from J; bases unmatched to any gene: 4. Germline V CDR1 and CDR2: SGHRS, YFSETQ. The CDR3 DNA reads TGCGCCAGCAGCAGTTCAGGGGGCTCCTACGAGCAGTACTTC. Its protein is CASSSSGGSYEQYF.

The chain recombines TRBV10-3 with TRBJ2-1; D gene uncertain. Trimming pared 5 bases from V and 6 bases from J, leaving 8 bases between. The CDR3 has 12 residues. Germline V lookup: CDR1 ENHRY, CDR2 SYGVKD. CDR3 protein: CAISPLSNEQFF. CDR3 bases: TGTGCCATCAGTCCCCTAAGCAATGAGCAGTTCTTC.

This clonotype has more than one count but fewer than ten. A read error may produce the germline difference seen at one junction end. The chain combines TRBV9 with TRBJ2-4; 8 nucleotides agree with TRBD2. This CDR3 has 17 residues. Germline CDR1 SGDLS, CDR2 YYNGEE. The CDR3 DNA sequence: TGTGCCGGCAGCGAAGGACTAGCATCTCTAGCCAAAAACATTCAGTACTTC. This encodes CAGSEGLASLAKNIQYF. Based on the CDR3 plus reference TRBV9 and TRBJ2-4, the full variable domain is DSGVTQTPKHLITATGQRVTLRCSPRSGDLSVYWYQQSLDQGLQFLIQYYNGEERAKGNILERFSAQQFPDLHSELNLSSLELGDSALYFCAGSEGLASLAKNIQYFGAGTRLSVL.

This clonotype was seen a handful of times. This chain connects TRBV7-2 to TRBJ2-7; D call uncertain. V was pared by 0 bases and J by 2 bases, with 8 bases between. This CDR3 is built from 14 residues. The germline V gene encodes CDR1 SGHTA and CDR2 FQGNSA. The CDR3 DNA reads as TGTGCCAGCAGCTTAGCGACGGGTCCCTACGAGCAGTACTTC. Translation gives CASSLATGPYEQYF.

The V and J genes are TRBV6-6 and TRBJ1-6; D is possibly TRBD1 (6 bases). Trimming pared 2 bases from V and 6 bases from J, leaving 14 bases between. Germline values: CDR1 MNHNY, CDR2 SVGAGI (reference sequence). The CDR3 sequence is 16 residues long. CDR3 amino acids: CASSYEAGGANSPLHF. CDR3 sequence (DNA): TGTGCCAGCAGTTACGAAGCGGGGGGCGCTAATTCACCCCTCCACTTT.

This clonotype has at least ten counts. The rearrangement links TRBV6-6 to TRBJ1-1; TRBD1 matches 7 bases. Germline V lookup: CDR1 MNHNY, CDR2 SVGAGI (reference sequence). The CDR3 spans 16 residues. Trimming at V came to 7 bases and at J to 2 bases, leaving 13 bases not matched to a gene. The chain's CDR3 is CASNQTTGQKNTEAFF. In DNA, the CDR3 is TGTGCCAGCAATCAGACGACGGGACAGAAAAACACTGAAGCTTTCTTT.

This clonotype was seen a handful of times. This chain links TRBV12-3 or TRBV12-4 with TRBJ1-1; D not certain. The CDR3 is 13 amino acids. V was trimmed by 5 bases and J by 1 base, leaving 8 bases between them. The CDR3 spells CASSPLENTEAFF. DNA of the CDR3: TGTGCCAGCAGTCCCCTTGAGAACACTGAAGCTTTCTTT.

This clonotype was seen ten or more times. The chain carries TRBV6-5 and TRBJ2-1, with TRBD2 matching over 7 bases. The CDR3 is 16 amino acids. Germline V gene sequence: CDR1 MNHEY, CDR2 SVGAGI. J was trimmed by 5 bases and V by 7 bases; bases with no gene match: 14. Here the CDR3 DNA reads TGTGCCAGCACCTATAGGCGGGAGAGTCTTAACAATGAGCAGTTCTTC. Translating it yields CASTYRRESLNNEQFF.

The rearrangement uses TRBV7-2 and TRBJ2-1, with D unresolved. CDR1 and CDR2 from the germline V gene are SGHTA and FQGNSA. The V and J ends lost 0 bases and 6 bases respectively, with 12 bases between them. This CDR3 is 15 amino acids long. The CDR3 DNA sequence: TGTGCCAGCAGCTTAGCAGCCTTGGGGATCAATGAGCAGTTCTTC. It specifies CASSLAALGINEQFF.

This clonotype was found many times. The J gene is TRBJ2-1, the V gene TRBV7-9, with TRBD2 matching over 8 bases. The germline V gene encodes CDR1 SEHNR and CDR2 FQNEAQ (reference sequence). Germline trimming cut 5 bases from V and 3 bases from J; bases unmatched to any gene: 6. The CDR3 consists of 15 residues. CDR3 residues: CASSPRGGSYNEQFF. The DNA of the CDR3 is TGTGCCAGCAGCCCCCGGGGGGGGAGCTACAATGAGCAGTTCTTC.

The chain carries TRBV20-1 and TRBJ1-1, with D perhaps matching TRBD1 (5 bases). Deletions cut 5 bases from V and 4 bases from J, with 14 bases between. Germline CDR1 is DFQATT and CDR2 is SNEGSKA (reference sequence). This CDR3 contains 13 residues. The CDR3 nucleotides are TGCAGTGCTCATCAGGGCGAGGGCACTGAAGCTTTCTTT. Translated, it gives CSAHQGEGTEAFF.

Only a few counts were recorded for this clonotype. The chain links TRBV12-3 or TRBV12-4 to TRBJ2-6, with D hard to call. The CDR3 length is 14 residues. The V end was cut by 6 bases, the J end by 0 bases, with 6 bases between. The CDR3 DNA sequence: TGTGCCAGCAGCTCTTACTCTGGGGCCAACGTCCTGACTTTC. It translates to CASSSYSGANVLTF.